Shown below are 20 T cell receptor beta chains from a single sample sequenced in a study of beta chain features in type 1 diabetes. Study observations and caveats: Shortening of TCRB CDR3s, moderate but significant, appeared in all four CD4+ subsets of Type 1 diabetes patients.

Expressed TCRB transcripts were sequenced because the isolated RNA had all been reverse transcribed beforehand. Repertoires were generated with immunoSEQ multiplex PCR, while TCRdb's copy carries only in-frame clones and drops some. The data contain roughly 220,000 clones, 16% of them singletons. The antigens these receptors bind are not known. The sequenced sample was naive CD4+ T cells from blood. The receptors come from a man aged 25-45 years with type 1 diabetes.

This clone has only a few counts. This chain connects TRBV29-1 to TRBJ1-2; 8 bases match TRBD1. J lost 6 bases, V lost 5 bases, and 5 bases had no gene match. This CDR3 has 12 residues. The germline V gene has CDR1 SQVTM and CDR2 ANQGSEA. CDR3 sequence: CSVSRGLDGYTF. The CDR3 DNA follows: TGCAGCGTTTCCAGGGGGCTTGATGGCTACACCTTC.

Concerning this clone itself: This sample includes further DNA sequences coding for the same CDR3. CDR3 sequence reads: CASSVSGNYNEQFF. Here the CDR3 DNA reads TGTGCCAGCAGCGTGAGCGGGAACTACAATGAGCAGTTCTTC. This sequence joins TRBV9 and TRBJ2-1; 7 positions agree with TRBD2. CDR1 and CDR2 from the germline V gene are SGDLS and YYNGEE. The CDR3 totals 14 residues. Trimming removed 2 bases from V and 3 bases from J; junction bases left unmatched: 2.

This clone has just a few counts. The chain carries TRBV10-3 and TRBJ2-5, with TRBD2 matching over 7 bases. The CDR3 spans 13 residues. The germline V gene encodes CDR1 ENHRY and CDR2 SYGVKD. V lost 6 bases and J lost 5; bases outside the gene matches: 6. The CDR3 spells CAIRVAGGETQYF. The CDR3 DNA reads as TGTGCCATCAGAGTAGCGGGCGGGGAGACCCAGTACTTC.

The chain carries TRBV28 and TRBJ2-7; 9 bases agree with TRBD1. Germline lookup yields CDR1 MDHEN and CDR2 SYDVKM. With 6 bases clipped from V and 5 bases from J, the junction kept 11 bases outside the gene matches. The CDR3 sequence is 15 residues long. The CDR3 here is CASSTGGRLENEQYF. In nucleotides, the CDR3 is TGTGCCAGCAGCACAGGGGGCAGGTTAGAGAACGAGCAGTACTTC. The variable domain in full, completed from reference TRBV28 and TRBJ2-7, reads DVKVTQSSRYLVKRTGEKVFLECVQDMDHENMFWYRQDPGLGLRLIYFSYDVKMKEKGDIPEGYSVSREKKERFSLILESASTNQTSMYLCASSTGGRLENEQYFGPGTRLTVT.

The chain is built from TRBV5-6 and TRBJ2-4; D is unresolved. The germline V and J ends were trimmed by 4 bases and 8 bases, with 13 bases remaining between them. This CDR3 is built from 13 residues. In germline, CDR1 is SGHDT, CDR2 YYEEEE. The CDR3 protein is CASSRIVGDIQYF. The CDR3, as DNA: TGTGCCAGCAGCCGGATTGTAGGAGACATTCAGTACTTC. The entire variable domain, with the rest obtained from reference TRBV5-6 and TRBJ2-4, is as follows: DAGVTQSPTHLIKTRGQQVTLRCSPKSGHDTVSWYQQALGQGPQFIFQYYEEEERQRGNFPDRFSGHQFPNYSSELNVNALLLGDSALYLCASSRIVGDIQYFGAGTRLSVL.

The J gene is TRBJ2-2, the V gene TRBV4-1, with D unresolved. CDR1 is MGHRA and CDR2 is YSYEKL in the germline V gene. V lost 1 base and J 7 bases, leaving 7 bases between the germline ends. The CDR3 has 13 amino acids. The CDR3 sequence: CASSQALIGELFF. The CDR3 DNA follows: TGCGCCAGCAGCCAAGCTTTGATCGGGGAGCTGTTTTTT.

The chain couples TRBV11-1 to TRBJ1-1; TRBD1 aligns across 8 bases. Germline V gene data show CDR1 as SGHAT and CDR2 as FQDESV (reference sequence). The V gene end was trimmed by 4 bases and the J gene end by 4 bases; junction bases not matched to a gene: 5. CDR3 length: 14 amino acids. The CDR3 bases are TGTGCCAGCAGCTCTTACAGGGGGATCACTGAAGCTTTCTTT. This codes for CASSSYRGITEAFF.

The chain carries TRBV28 and TRBJ2-7; no firm D call. Per the germline V gene, CDR1 is MDHEN and CDR2 is SYDVKM. This CDR3 region has 14 residues. V was trimmed by 3 bases and J by 1 base, leaving 10 bases between them. CDR3 region: CASSLGGRSYEQYF. The CDR3 DNA follows: TGTGCCAGCAGTTTGGGTGGCCGATCCTACGAGCAGTACTTC.

This sequence joins TRBV14 and TRBJ2-1; no clear D. The CDR3 loop spans 16 amino acids. V was clipped by 1 base and J by 7 bases, with 17 bases between them. Germline V gives CDR1 SGHDN, CDR2 FVKESK. Here the CDR3 reads CASSQGGVGLGNEQFF. Written as DNA, the CDR3 is TGTGCCAGCAGCCAAGGAGGAGTAGGATTGGGTAATGAGCAGTTCTTC.

The CDR3 sequence is CASSFQGTQETQYF. In DNA, the CDR3 is TGTGCCAGCAGCTTCCAGGGGACCCAAGAGACCCAGTACTTC. The genes are TRBV7-2 and TRBJ2-5, with D perhaps TRBD1 (6 bases). Germline-derived CDR1 and CDR2 are SGHTA and FQGNSA. V was clipped by 3 bases and J by 1 base, with 9 bases between them. This CDR3 is 14 amino acids long.

This clone was picked up a small number of times. The gene calls are TRBV5-1 and TRBJ2-7; either TRBD1 or TRBD2 may supply D (5 bases each). V lost 1 base, J lost 2 bases, and 10 bases lay in between. The CDR3 contains 14 residues. CDR1 is SGHRS, CDR2 YFSETQ, per germline. The CDR3 is CASSLSGRTYEQYF. The CDR3 DNA is TGCGCCAGCAGCTTGTCGGGACGGACCTACGAGCAGTACTTC.

This rearrangement joins TRBV6-5 to TRBJ2-7; no definite D call. Germline-derived CDR1 and CDR2 are MNHEY and SVGAGI. V was cut by 10 bases and J by 0 bases, with 10 bases left in between. This CDR3 is built from 12 residues. The DNA of the CDR3 is TGTGCCAAATCGTTAAGCTCCTACGAGCAGTACTTC. Translated, it gives CAKSLSSYEQYF.

This clone occurred a few times. The gene calls are TRBV29-1 and TRBJ2-7; 11 bases are a match to TRBD1. V shed 6 bases and J 7 bases; nucleotides not matched to a gene: 8. Germline CDR1 SQVTM, CDR2 ANQGSEA. The CDR3 is made up of 13 amino acids. CDR3 nucleotides: TGCAGCGTCCGCGGACAGGGGGCGGGAGAGCAGTACTTC. Its translation is CSVRGQGAGEQYF.

There are a few counts of this clone. This chain connects TRBV9 to TRBJ1-3; D unclear. The CDR3 totals 15 residues. Trimming cost V 4 bases and J 2 bases, with 13 bases left between them. Germline CDR1 and CDR2: SGDLS and YYNGEE. The CDR3: CASSFTYGTGNTIYF. In nucleotides, the CDR3 is TGTGCCAGCAGCTTCACTTACGGAACTGGAAACACCATATATTTT.

The chain combines TRBV9 with TRBJ2-1; D is possibly TRBD1 (6 bases). V gave up 0 bases and J gave up 7 bases, with 11 bases separating them. CDR3 length equals 14 residues. Germline lookup yields CDR1 SGDLS and CDR2 YYNGEE. CDR3 region: CASSVVGDINEQFF. The DNA of the CDR3 is TGTGCCAGCAGCGTAGTCGGGGACATAAATGAGCAGTTCTTC.

The gene calls are TRBV5-4 and TRBJ2-5, with D possibly TRBD1 on 6 matching bases. Germline V gives CDR1 SGHNT, CDR2 YYREEE (reference sequence). Trimming cost V 3 bases and J 3 bases, with 12 bases left between them. This CDR3 is built from 14 residues. CDR3 protein: CASSSRDTEETQYF. The CDR3, as DNA: TGTGCCAGCAGCTCGAGGGACACCGAAGAGACCCAGTACTTC.

The table lists this clone with a few counts. The rearrangement links TRBV4-2 to TRBJ1-2; tentatively, D is TRBD1 (6 bases). This CDR3 is built from 16 residues. Trimming stripped 0 bases from V and 4 bases from J, with 15 bases between. Germline V gene lookup returns CDR1 LGHNA and CDR2 YNFKEQ. The CDR3 DNA follows: TGTGCCAGCAGCCAAGATCAGGGGTCAGAACCCTATGGCTACACCTTC. Protein product: CASSQDQGSEPYGYTF.

The chain is built from TRBV5-4 and TRBJ2-1; D possibly corresponds to TRBD1 (6 bases). V was trimmed by 4 bases and J by 6 bases, leaving 8 bases between them. CDR3 length: 12 residues. Germline-derived CDR1 and CDR2 are SGHNT and YYREEE (reference sequence). In nucleotides, the CDR3 is TGTGCCAGCAGCCAGGACAGCAATGAGCAGTTCTTC. This encodes CASSQDSNEQFF.

The chain carries TRBV30 and TRBJ2-7; 7 nucleotides match TRBD2. Germline V CDR1 and CDR2: GTSNPN, SVGIG (reference sequence). This CDR3 region has 13 residues. V lost 1 base to trimming and J lost 4 bases; unmatched junction nucleotides: 4. CDR3 region: CAWSGAGVYEQYF. The CDR3 nucleotides are TGTGCCTGGAGTGGCGCGGGAGTATACGAGCAGTACTTC.

V and J are TRBV30 and TRBJ2-3; 12 nucleotides align to TRBD2. This CDR3 region has 15 residues. V dropped 0 bases and J dropped 5; count of bases not matched to a gene: 3. Germline CDR1 is GTSNPN and CDR2 is SVGIG (reference sequence). The chain's CDR3 is CAWSVLGLAGDTQYF. The DNA for the CDR3 is TGTGCCTGGAGTGTATTGGGACTAGCGGGAGATACGCAGTATTTT.